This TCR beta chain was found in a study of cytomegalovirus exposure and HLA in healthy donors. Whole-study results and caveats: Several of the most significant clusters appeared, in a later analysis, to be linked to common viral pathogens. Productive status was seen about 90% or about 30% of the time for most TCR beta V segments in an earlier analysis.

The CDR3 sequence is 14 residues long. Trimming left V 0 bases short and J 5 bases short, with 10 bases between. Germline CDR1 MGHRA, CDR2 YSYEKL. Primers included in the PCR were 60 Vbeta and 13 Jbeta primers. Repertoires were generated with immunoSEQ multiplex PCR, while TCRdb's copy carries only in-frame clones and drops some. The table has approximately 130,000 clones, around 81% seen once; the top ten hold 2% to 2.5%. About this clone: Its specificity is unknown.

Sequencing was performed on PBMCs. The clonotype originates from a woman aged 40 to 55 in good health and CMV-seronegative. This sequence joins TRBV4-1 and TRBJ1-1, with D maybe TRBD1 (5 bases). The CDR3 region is CASSQEGAWTEAFF. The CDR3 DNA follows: TGCGCCAGCAGCCAAGAAGGGGCTTGGACTGAAGCTTTCTTT.